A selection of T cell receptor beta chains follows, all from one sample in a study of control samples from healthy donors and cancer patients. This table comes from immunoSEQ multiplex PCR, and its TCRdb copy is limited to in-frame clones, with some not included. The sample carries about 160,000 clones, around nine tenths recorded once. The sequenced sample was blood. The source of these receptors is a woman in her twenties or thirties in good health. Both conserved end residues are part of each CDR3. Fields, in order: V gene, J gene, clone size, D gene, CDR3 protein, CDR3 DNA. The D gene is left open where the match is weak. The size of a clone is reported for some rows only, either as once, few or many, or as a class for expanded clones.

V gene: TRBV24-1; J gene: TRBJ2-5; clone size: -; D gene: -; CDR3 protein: CATSDRGATQYF; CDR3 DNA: TGTGCCACCAGTGATCGGGGAGCGACCCAGTACTTC
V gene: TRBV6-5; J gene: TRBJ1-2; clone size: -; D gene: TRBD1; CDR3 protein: CAGQGAVNYGYTF; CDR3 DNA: TGTGCAGGACAGGGTGCCGTTAACTATGGCTACACCTTC
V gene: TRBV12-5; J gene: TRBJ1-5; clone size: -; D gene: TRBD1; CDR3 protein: CASGTGQYSNQPQHF; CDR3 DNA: TGTGCTAGTGGTACGGGACAGTATAGCAATCAGCCCCAGCATTTT
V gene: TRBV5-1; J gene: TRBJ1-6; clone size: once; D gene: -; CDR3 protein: CASRNRANSPLHF; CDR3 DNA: TGCGCCAGCAGAAACAGGGCGAATTCACCCCTCCACTTT
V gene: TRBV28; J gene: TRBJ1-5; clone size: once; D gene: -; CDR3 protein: CASSLLSNQPQHF; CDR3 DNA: TGTGCCAGCAGTTTACTCTCCAATCAGCCCCAGCATTTT
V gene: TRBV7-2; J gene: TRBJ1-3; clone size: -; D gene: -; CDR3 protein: CASSLPRQGTSGNTIYF; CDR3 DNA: TGTGCCAGCAGCTTACCAAGGCAGGGCACCTCTGGAAACACCATATATTTT
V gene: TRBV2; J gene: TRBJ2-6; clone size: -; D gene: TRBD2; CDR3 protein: CASSGGGHSGANVLTF; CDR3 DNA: TGTGCCAGCAGCGGGGGGGGCCACTCTGGGGCCAACGTCCTGACTTTC
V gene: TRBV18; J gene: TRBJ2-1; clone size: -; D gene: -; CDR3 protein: CASSDGQPSYNEQFF; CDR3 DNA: TGTGCCAGCTCAGATGGCCAGCCGTCCTACAATGAGCAGTTCTTC
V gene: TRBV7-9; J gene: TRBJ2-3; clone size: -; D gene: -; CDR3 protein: CASSFGRTGTDTQYF; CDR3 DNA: TGTGCCAGCAGCTTCGGGCGGACTGGCACAGATACGCAGTATTTT
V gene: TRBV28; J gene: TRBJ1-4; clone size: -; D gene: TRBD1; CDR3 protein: CASSLGPGGTSTNEKLFF; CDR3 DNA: TGTGCCAGCAGTTTAGGGCCAGGGGGGACCTCAACTAATGAAAAACTGTTTTTT
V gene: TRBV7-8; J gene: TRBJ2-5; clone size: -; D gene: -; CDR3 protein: CASSFSLTAGATAETQYF; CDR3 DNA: TGTGCCAGCAGCTTTTCCCTCACGGCGGGTGCTACTGCAGAGACCCAGTACTTC
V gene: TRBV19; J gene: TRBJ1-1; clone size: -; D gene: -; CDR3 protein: CASSIGSLNTEAFF; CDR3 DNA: TGTGCCAGTAGTATTGGGTCCCTGAACACTGAAGCTTTCTTT
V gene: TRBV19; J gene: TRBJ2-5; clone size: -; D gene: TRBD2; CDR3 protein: CASSLSGAKETQYF; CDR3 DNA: TGTGCCAGTAGTTTGAGCGGGGCTAAAGAGACCCAGTACTTC
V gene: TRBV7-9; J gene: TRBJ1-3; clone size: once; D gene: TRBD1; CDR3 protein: CASSLQGSGNTIYF; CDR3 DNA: TGTGCCAGCAGCCTACAGGGGTCTGGAAACACCATATATTTT
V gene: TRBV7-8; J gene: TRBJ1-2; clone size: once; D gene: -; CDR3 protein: CASSLHGRDYGYTF; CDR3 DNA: TGTGCCAGCAGCTTACATGGACGGGACTATGGCTACACCTTC
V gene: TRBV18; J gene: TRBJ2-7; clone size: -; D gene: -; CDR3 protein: CASSPRANSYEQYF; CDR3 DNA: TGTGCCAGCTCACCGAGGGCAAACTCCTACGAGCAGTACTTC
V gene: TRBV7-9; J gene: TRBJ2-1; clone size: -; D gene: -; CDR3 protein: CASSLAGGGNEQFF; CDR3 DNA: TGTGCCAGCAGCTTAGCGGGAGGGGGCAATGAGCAGTTCTTC
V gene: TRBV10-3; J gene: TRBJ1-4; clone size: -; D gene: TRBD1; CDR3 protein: CAISSNRGEKLFF; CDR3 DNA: TGTGCCATCAGCTCAAACAGGGGAGAAAAACTGTTTTTT
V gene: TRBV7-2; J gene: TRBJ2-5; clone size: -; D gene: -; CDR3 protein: CASSPGLLQPGETQYF; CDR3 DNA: TGTGCCAGCAGCCCGGGGCTACTGCAGCCGGGGGAGACCCAGTACTTC
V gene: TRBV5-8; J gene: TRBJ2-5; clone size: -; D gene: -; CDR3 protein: CASSRLQGGETQYF; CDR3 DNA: TGTGCCAGCAGCCGCCTCCAGGGGGGGGAGACCCAGTACTTC
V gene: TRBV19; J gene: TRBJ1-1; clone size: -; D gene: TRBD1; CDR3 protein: CASSIADRETAEAFF; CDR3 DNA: TGTGCCAGTAGTATAGCGGACAGGGAGACAGCTGAAGCTTTCTTT
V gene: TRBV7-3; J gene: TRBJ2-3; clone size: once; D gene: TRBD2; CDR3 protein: CASSLGPAGVADTQYF; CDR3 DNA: TGTGCCAGCAGCTTAGGTCCAGCGGGAGTCGCAGATACGCAGTATTTT
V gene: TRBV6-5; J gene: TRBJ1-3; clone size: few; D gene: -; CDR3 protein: CATEPDSAGGNTIYF; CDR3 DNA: TGTGCCACCGAACCCGACAGTGCGGGAGGAAACACCATATATTTT
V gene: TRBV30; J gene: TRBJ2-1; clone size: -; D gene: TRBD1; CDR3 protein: CAWTSGTGAHNEQFF; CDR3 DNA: TGTGCCTGGACTTCCGGGACAGGGGCCCACAATGAGCAGTTCTTC
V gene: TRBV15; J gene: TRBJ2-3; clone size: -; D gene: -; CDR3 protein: CATSRDLQTDTQYF; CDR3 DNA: TGTGCCACCAGCAGAGATCTTCAGACAGATACGCAGTATTTT
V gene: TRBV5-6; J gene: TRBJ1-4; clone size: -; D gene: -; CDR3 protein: CASSFKTTNEKLFF; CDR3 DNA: TGTGCCAGCAGCTTCAAGACAACTAATGAAAAACTGTTTTTT
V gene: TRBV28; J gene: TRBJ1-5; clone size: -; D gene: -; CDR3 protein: CASSSGVMGNQPQHF; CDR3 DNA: TGTGCCAGCAGTTCGGGGGTTATGGGCAATCAGCCCCAGCATTTT
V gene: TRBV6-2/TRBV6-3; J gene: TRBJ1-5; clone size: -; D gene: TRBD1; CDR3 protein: CASSRQGNQPQHF; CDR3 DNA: TGTGCCAGCAGCCGACAGGGGAATCAGCCCCAGCATTTT
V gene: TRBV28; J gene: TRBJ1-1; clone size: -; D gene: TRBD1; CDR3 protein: CASSLLGQGAFNTEAFF; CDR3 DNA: TGTGCCAGCAGTTTACTTGGACAGGGGGCTTTTAACACTGAAGCTTTCTTT
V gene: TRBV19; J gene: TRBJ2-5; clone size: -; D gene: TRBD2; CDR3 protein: CASSSLAGQETQYF; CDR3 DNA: TGTGCCAGTAGTAGTCTAGCGGGGCAAGAGACCCAGTACTTC
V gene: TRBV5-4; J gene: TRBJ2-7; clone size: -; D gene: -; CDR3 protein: CASKPGPSLEQYF; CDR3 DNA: TGTGCCAGCAAGCCGGGTCCCTCCTTAGAGCAGTACTTC
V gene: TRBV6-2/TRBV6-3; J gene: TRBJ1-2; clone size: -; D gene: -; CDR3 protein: CASSSDPGGYTF; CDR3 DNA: TGTGCCAGCAGCTCCGACCCAGGGGGCTACACCTTC
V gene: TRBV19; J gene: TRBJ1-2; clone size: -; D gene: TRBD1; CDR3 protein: CASSAKTGGSGYTF; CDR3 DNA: TGTGCCAGTAGTGCGAAGACAGGGGGCAGTGGCTACACCTTC
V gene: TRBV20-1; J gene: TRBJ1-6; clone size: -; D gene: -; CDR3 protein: CSASGGQTNNSPLHF; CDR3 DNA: TGCAGTGCTAGTGGGGGCCAGACCAATAATTCACCCCTCCACTTT
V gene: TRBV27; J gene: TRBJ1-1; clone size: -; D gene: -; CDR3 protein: CASSISDGNTEAFF; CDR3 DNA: TGTGCCAGCAGTATTTCGGACGGGAACACTGAAGCTTTCTTT
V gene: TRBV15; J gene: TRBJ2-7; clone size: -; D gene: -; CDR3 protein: CATSRGFGGSGFNEQYF; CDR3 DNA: TGTGCCACCAGCAGAGGTTTTGGGGGGTCAGGGTTCAACGAGCAGTACTTC
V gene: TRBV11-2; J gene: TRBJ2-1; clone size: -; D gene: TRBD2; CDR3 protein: CASSLGGTSGPTSGNEQFF; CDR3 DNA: TGTGCCAGCAGCTTAGGGGGGACTAGCGGGCCCACCTCCGGCAATGAGCAGTTCTTC
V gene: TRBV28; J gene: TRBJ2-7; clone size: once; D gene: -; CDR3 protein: CASGGGLSEEYEQYF; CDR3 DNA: TGTGCCAGCGGAGGTGGTCTTTCGGAGGAATACGAGCAGTACTTC
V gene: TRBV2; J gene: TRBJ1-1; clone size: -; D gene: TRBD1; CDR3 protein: CASAWTGLTNTEAFF; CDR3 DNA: TGTGCCAGCGCCTGGACAGGGCTTACGAACACTGAAGCTTTCTTT
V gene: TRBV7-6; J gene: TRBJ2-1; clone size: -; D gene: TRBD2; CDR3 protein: CASSLESGRANEQFF; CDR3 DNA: TGTGCCAGCAGCTTAGAGAGCGGGAGGGCCAATGAGCAGTTCTTC
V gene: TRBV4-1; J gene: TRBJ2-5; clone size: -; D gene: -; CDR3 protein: CASSQDDGGETQYF; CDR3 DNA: TGCGCCAGCAGCCAAGACGACGGGGGCGAGACCCAGTACTTC
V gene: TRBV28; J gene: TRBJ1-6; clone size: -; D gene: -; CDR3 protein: CASSPRTLGNSPLHF; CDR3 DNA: TGTGCCAGCAGCCCTCGGACCTTGGGTAATTCACCCCTCCACTTT
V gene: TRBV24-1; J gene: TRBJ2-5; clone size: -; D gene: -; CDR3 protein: CATSYQETQYF; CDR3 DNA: TGTGCCACCAGTTACCAAGAGACCCAGTACTTC
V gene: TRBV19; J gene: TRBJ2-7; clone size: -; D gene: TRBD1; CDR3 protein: CASSKGTGAWGYEQYF; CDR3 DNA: TGTGCCAGTAGTAAAGGCACAGGGGCCTGGGGGTACGAGCAGTACTTC
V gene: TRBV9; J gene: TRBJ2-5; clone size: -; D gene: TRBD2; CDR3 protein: CASSDPGLGRKTQYF; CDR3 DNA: TGTGCCAGCAGCGACCCGGGACTAGGGAGGAAGACCCAGTACTTC
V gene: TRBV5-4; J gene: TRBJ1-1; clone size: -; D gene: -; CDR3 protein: CASSLGWTSFTEAFF; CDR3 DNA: TGTGCCAGCAGCTTGGGTTGGACATCCTTCACTGAAGCTTTCTTT
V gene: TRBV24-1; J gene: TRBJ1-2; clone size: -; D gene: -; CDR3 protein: CATSDLGYGYTF; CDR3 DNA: TGTGCCACCAGTGATTTGGGCTATGGCTACACCTTC
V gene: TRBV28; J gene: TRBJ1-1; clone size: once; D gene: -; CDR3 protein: CASSSLKGLEAFF; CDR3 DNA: TGTGCCAGCAGCTCCTTAAAAGGACTTGAAGCTTTCTTT
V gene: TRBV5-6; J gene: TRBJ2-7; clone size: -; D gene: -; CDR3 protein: CASSRTGYYSYEQYF; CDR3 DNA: TGTGCCAGCAGCCGAACAGGCTACTACTCCTACGAGCAGTACTTC
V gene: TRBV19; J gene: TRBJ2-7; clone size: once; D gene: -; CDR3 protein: CASSRSQRETYEQYF; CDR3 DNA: TGTGCCAGCTCTCGATCCCAACGCGAGACCTACGAGCAGTACTTC